The clone carrying this TCR beta chain was counted once. Study processing details: Amplifying reference gene primers gave estimates of nucleated cell counts. Clones were read by immunoSEQ multiplex PCR, and TCRdb kept only the in-frame ones, dropping some. D and trimming come from the DNA, and the V and J calls and clone size come from that table. In the table there are around 180,000 clones, less than 85% of which are singletons. The data were obtained in a study of blood T cell repertoires in COVID-19. Study background: Italy, Spain and the United States were the sources of the convalescent and acute COVID-19 samples. The analysed material was cDNA or gDNA that came from T cells, B-cell-depleted T cells, or PBMCs.

This CDR3 has 18 residues. The rearrangement joins TRBV21-1 to TRBJ1-3; TRBD1, the table's D call, was not compared with the DNA. TRBV21-1 constitutes a pseudogene. What was sequenced was peripheral blood. The source of this sequence is a human donor in a cohort sampled during active COVID-19. In nucleotides, the CDR3 is TGTGCCAGCAGCAAAACGCAGGTATCTAATTACTCTGGAAACACCATATATTTT. It yields the protein CASSKTQVSNYSGNTIYF.